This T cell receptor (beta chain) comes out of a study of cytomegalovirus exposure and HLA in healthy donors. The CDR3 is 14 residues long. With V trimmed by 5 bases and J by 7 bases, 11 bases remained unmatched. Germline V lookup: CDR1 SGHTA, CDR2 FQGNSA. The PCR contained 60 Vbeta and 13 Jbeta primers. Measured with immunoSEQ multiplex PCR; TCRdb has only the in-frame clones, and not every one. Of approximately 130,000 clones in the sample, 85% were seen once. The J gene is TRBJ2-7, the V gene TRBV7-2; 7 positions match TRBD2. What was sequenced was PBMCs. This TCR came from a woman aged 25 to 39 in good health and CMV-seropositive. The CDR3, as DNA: TGTGCCAGCAGCCCCAGTAGAGGGAGGGATGAGCAGTACTTC. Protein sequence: CASSPSRGRDEQYF.